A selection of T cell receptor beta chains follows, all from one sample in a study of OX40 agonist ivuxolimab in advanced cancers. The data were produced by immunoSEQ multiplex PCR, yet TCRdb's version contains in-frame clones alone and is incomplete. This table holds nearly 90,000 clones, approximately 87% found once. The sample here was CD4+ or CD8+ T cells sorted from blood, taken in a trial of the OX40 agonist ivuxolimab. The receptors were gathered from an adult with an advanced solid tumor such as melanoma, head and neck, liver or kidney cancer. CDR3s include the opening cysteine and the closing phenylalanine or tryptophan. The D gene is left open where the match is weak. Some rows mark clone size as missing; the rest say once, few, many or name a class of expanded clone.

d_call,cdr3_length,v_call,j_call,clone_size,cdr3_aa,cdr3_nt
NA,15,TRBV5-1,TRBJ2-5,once,CASSLNSGVGETQYF,TGCGCCAGCAGCCTCAATTCAGGGGTAGGGGAGACCCAGTACTTC
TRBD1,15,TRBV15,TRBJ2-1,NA,CATSRDGQGRNEQFF,TGTGCCACCAGCAGAGATGGACAGGGCCGCAATGAGCAGTTCTTC
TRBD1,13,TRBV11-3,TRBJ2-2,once,CARTGGDTGELFF,TGTGCCAGGACAGGGGGCGACACCGGGGAGCTGTTTTTT
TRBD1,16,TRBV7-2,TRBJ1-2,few,CASSLATDRGRSGYTF,TGTGCCAGCAGCTTAGCTACAGACAGGGGGCGTAGTGGCTACACCTTC
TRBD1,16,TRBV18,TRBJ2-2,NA,CASSPTGTGDTGELFF,TGTGCCAGCTCACCAACTGGGACAGGGGACACCGGGGAGCTGTTTTTT
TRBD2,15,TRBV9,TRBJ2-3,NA,CASSVGGGFTDTQYF,TGTGCCAGCAGCGTAGGCGGGGGATTCACAGATACGCAGTATTTT
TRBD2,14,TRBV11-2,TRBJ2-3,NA,CATLAGTSTDTQYF,TGTGCCACCTTAGCGGGGACTAGCACAGATACGCAGTATTTT
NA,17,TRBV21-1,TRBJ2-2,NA,CASSKARESNRAGELFF,TGTGCCAGCAGCAAAGCGAGGGAATCGAATAGGGCCGGGGAGCTGTTTTTT
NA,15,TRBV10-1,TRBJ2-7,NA,CASSESAGSYYEQYF,TGCGCCAGCAGTGAGTCGGCAGGGTCCTACTACGAGCAGTACTTC
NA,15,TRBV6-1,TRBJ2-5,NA,CASSEAPRAGVTQYF,TGTGCCAGCAGTGAAGCCCCTAGAGCAGGGGTGACCCAGTACTTC
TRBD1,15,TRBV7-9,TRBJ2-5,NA,CASSLGQGAGETQYF,TGTGCCAGCAGCTTGGGGCAGGGGGCCGGAGAGACCCAGTACTTC
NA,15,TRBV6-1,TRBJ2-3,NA,CASSPLGEDTDTQYF,TGTGCCAGCAGCCCGTTGGGGGAAGACACAGATACGCAGTATTTT
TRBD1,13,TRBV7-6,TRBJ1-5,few,CASSRQGHQPQHF,TGTGCCAGCAGCCGACAGGGACATCAGCCCCAGCATTTT
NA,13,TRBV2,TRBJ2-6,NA,CASRVGGANVLTF,TGTGCCAGCAGGGTCGGTGGGGCCAACGTCCTGACTTTC
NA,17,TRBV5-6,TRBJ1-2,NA,CASSLKKGSGNPYGYTF,TGTGCCAGCAGCCTAAAGAAGGGGTCTGGGAATCCCTATGGCTACACCTTC
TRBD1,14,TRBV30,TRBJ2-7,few,CAWRSSRGLYEQYF,TGTGCCTGGAGGTCGAGCAGGGGGCTCTACGAGCAGTACTTC
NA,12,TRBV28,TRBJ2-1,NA,CASSLVINEQFF,TGTGCCAGCAGTTTAGTGATCAATGAGCAGTTCTTC
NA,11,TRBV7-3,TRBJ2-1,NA,CASSPGDEQFF,TGTGCCAGCAGCCCAGGAGATGAGCAGTTCTTC
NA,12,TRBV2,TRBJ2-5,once,CASTRVVETQYF,TGTGCCAGCACGCGGGTAGTAGAGACCCAGTACTTC
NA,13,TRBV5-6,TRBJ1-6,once,CASSSPGDSPLHF,TGTGCCAGCAGCTCTCCAGGGGATTCACCCCTCCACTTT
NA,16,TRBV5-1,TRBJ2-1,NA,CASSSKSGTGANEQFF,TGCGCCAGCAGCTCTAAATCCGGGACTGGAGCCAATGAGCAGTTCTTC
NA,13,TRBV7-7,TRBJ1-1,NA,CASSLTRNTEAFF,TGTGCCAGCAGCTTAACACGGAACACTGAAGCTTTCTTT
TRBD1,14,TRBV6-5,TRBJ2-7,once,CASSNRQGVREQYF,TGTGCCAGCAGTAATCGACAGGGTGTGAGGGAGCAGTACTTC
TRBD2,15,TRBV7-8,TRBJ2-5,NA,CASSLAGLAGETQYF,TGTGCCAGCAGCTTAGCCGGACTAGCGGGAGAGACCCAGTACTTC
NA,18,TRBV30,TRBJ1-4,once,CAWSVQTPSTATNEKLFF,TGTGCCTGGAGCGTCCAGACACCTAGCACCGCAACTAATGAAAAACTGTTTTTT
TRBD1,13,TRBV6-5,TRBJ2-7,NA,CASGRGQGGEQYF,TGTGCCAGCGGTCGGGGACAGGGGGGCGAGCAGTACTTC
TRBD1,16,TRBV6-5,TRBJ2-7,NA,CASSYSPGGAESEQYF,TGTGCCAGCAGTTACTCGCCAGGGGGAGCGGAGAGCGAGCAGTACTTC
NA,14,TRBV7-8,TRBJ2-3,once,CASSLVQALDTQYF,TGTGCCAGCAGCTTAGTCCAGGCCCTAGATACGCAGTATTTT
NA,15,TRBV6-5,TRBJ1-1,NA,CASSYSNRGNTEAFF,TGTGCCAGCAGTTACTCGAACCGGGGGAACACTGAAGCTTTCTTT
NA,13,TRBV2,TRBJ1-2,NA,CASSEWAGDGYTF,TGTGCCAGCAGTGAATGGGCAGGAGATGGCTACACCTTC
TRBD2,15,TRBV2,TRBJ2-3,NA,CASSLGLAGGGTQYF,TGTGCCAGCAGTCTCGGACTAGCGGGAGGAGGTACGCAGTATTTT
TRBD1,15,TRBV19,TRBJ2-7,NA,CASSNPGQVNYEQYF,TGTGCCAGTAGTAACCCGGGACAGGTTAACTACGAGCAGTACTTC
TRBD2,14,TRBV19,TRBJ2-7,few,CASSHSGGYYEQYF,TGTGCCAGTAGTCATAGCGGGGGTTACTACGAGCAGTACTTC
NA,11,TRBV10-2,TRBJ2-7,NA,CASSSAYEQYF,TGCGCCAGCTCCTCGGCCTACGAGCAGTACTTC
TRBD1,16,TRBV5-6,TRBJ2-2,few,CASSLGQGASTGELFF,TGTGCCAGCAGCTTGGGACAGGGGGCGAGCACCGGGGAGCTGTTTTTT
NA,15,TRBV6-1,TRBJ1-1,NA,CASSEVATADTEAFF,TGTGCCAGCAGTGAAGTCGCAACGGCCGACACTGAAGCTTTCTTT
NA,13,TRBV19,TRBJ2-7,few,CASSRDNTYEQYF,TGTGCCAGTAGTCGAGACAACACCTACGAGCAGTACTTC
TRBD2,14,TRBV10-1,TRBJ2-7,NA,CASSSGTSGIMQYF,TGCGCCAGCAGCTCCGGGACTAGCGGGATTATGCAGTACTTC
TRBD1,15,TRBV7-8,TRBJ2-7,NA,CASSPLGTGGLEQYF,TGTGCCAGCAGCCCCTTGGGGACAGGGGGCCTCGAGCAGTACTTC
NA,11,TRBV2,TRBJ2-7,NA,CASSELSGQYF,TGTGCCAGCAGTGAACTGAGCGGGCAGTACTTC
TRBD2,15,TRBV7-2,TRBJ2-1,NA,CASSLGLAGLGEQFF,TGTGCCAGCAGCCTGGGACTAGCGGGGTTGGGGGAGCAGTTCTTC
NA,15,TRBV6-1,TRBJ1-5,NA,CASSDSYGRGQPQHF,TGTGCCAGCAGTGATTCGTATGGGAGAGGCCAGCCCCAGCATTTT
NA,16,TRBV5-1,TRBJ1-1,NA,CASSFGGAGVNTEAFF,TGCGCCAGCAGCTTCGGCGGGGCGGGGGTAAACACTGAAGCTTTCTTT
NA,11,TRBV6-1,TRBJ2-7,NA,CARGSPYEQYF,TGTGCCAGGGGCAGTCCCTACGAGCAGTACTTC
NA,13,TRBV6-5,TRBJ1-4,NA,CASTRGRDEKLFF,TGTGCCAGCACCCGGGGGCGGGACGAAAAACTGTTTTTT
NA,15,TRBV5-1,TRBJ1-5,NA,CASSPDSYSNQPQHF,TGCGCCAGCAGCCCGGACAGTTATAGCAATCAGCCCCAGCATTTT